The clone carrying this TCR beta chain was seen a single time. The antigen remains undetermined. V lost 3 bases, J lost 5 bases, and 11 bases lay in between. Germline CDR1 reads SNHLY; CDR2 reads FYNNEI. CDR3 length equals 14 residues. These data belong to a study of shared clonotypes between healthy human individuals. About the research overall: Three plates were used per donor for CD4 naive, three for CD4 memory, two for CD8 naive and one for CD8 memory.

Only CD45RO-negative cells positively selected for CCR7 counted as naive CD8 cells, so terminally differentiated effector memory CD45RA+ cells were excluded. Here immunoSEQ multiplex PCR was the method, and the copy in TCRdb shows in-frame clones only, minus some. The sample includes over 2,000,000 clones, around 93% of them seen just once. General study points: Naive CD4 clonotype sharing across several donors was 4% to 5.5%.

The source of this sequence is a man aged 18 to 29 in good health. Some clones in this sample may be carry-over from other donors' samples. The chain carries TRBV2 and TRBJ2-1; no firm D call. Material: naive CD8+ T cells from PBMCs. CDR3 in amino acids: CASSEPVLHNEQFF. The CDR3 DNA follows: TGTGCCAGCAGTGAGCCGGTCCTTCACAATGAGCAGTTCTTC.